What follows are 18 T cell receptor beta chains derived from one specimen sequenced in a study of T-cell reconstitution after alpha-beta-depleted transplantation in children. Unique molecular identifiers were used in preparing the TCRbeta library. TCRdb analysed the PCR reads with MiXCR anew, one entry per CDR3 protein. The data hold some 240,000 distinct CDR3 sequences, with about 11% observed a single time. The sample was PBMCs from the stem cell graft donor, taken from the stem cell graft. Every receptor here comes from a human donor who donated a stem cell graft to a child with acute lymphoblastic leukemia.

The chain joins TRBV20-1 to TRBJ1-5; D not certain. V dropped 1 base and J dropped 0 bases, with 10 bases sitting between them. This CDR3 is 15 amino acids long. The V gene's germline CDR1 is DFQATT and CDR2 SNEGSKA (reference sequence). CDR3 nucleotide sequence: TGCAGTGCTAGAGGCGGCAGTCTTAGCAATCAGCCCCAGCATTTT. It yields the protein CSARGGSLSNQPQHF.

The table lists this clonotype with many counts. CDR3 sequence (DNA): TGTGCCAGCAGTTTTCGGGTTTTGGGCCCTCCCCCCGAGCAGTACTTC. Its protein is CASSFRVLGPPPEQYF. The chain joins TRBV12-3 or TRBV12-4 to TRBJ2-7, with no clear D. This CDR3 region has 16 residues. The V and J ends lost 3 bases and 6 bases respectively, with 21 bases between them.

In this sample, this clonotype turned up many times. The chain links TRBV27 to TRBJ2-1, with 8 bases aligning to TRBD2. J lost 9 bases, V lost 8 bases, and 9 bases had no gene match. This CDR3 contains 13 residues. Germline V gene sequence: CDR1 MNHEY, CDR2 SMNVEV (reference sequence). The CDR3 bases are TGTGCCAGCGGTAGCGGGGCCCTCCTTGAGCAGTTCTTC. It yields the protein CASGSGALLEQFF.

This clonotype was seen ten or more times. The chain links TRBV27 to TRBJ1-4; 7 positions match TRBD1. The CDR3 has 14 residues. Germline CDR1 is MNHEY and CDR2 is SMNVEV (reference sequence). With V trimmed by 3 bases and J by 8 bases, 6 bases remained unmatched. The CDR3 region has the DNA TGTGCCAGCAGTTTCAGGGGGGTTAACGAAAAACTGTTTTTT. It translates to CASSFRGVNEKLFF.

Many counts were recorded for this clonotype. This chain links TRBV24-1 with TRBJ1-1, with 8 bases that match TRBD1. Germline V gene data show CDR1 as KGHDR and CDR2 as SFDVKD. This CDR3 is built from 14 residues. J was trimmed by 2 bases and V by 5 bases; bases with no gene match: 3. CDR3 residues: CATSASGGNTEAFF. Here the CDR3 DNA reads TGTGCCACCAGTGCATCAGGGGGCAACACTGAAGCTTTCTTT.

This clonotype was seen ten or more times. The chain recombines TRBV6-5 with TRBJ1-2, with 9 bases fitting TRBD1. Germline V gene lookup returns CDR1 MNHEY and CDR2 SVGAGI. Trimming removed 4 bases from V and 8 bases from J; junction bases left unmatched: 5. The CDR3 spans 13 residues. CDR3 sequence reads: CASSFGTGPGYTF. DNA for the CDR3: TGTGCCAGCAGTTTCGGGACAGGGCCGGGCTACACCTTC.

This clonotype was picked up many times. The rearrangement links TRBV27 to TRBJ1-6; no firm D call. Deletions cut 5 bases from V and 8 bases from J, with 10 bases between. Germline V gene data show CDR1 as MNHEY and CDR2 as SMNVEV (reference sequence). There are 13 residues in the CDR3. The CDR3 DNA is TGTGCCAGCAGTCAAGCGGAAGATTCACCCCTCCACTTT. This codes for CASSQAEDSPLHF.

This clonotype was seen ten or more times. This rearrangement joins TRBV12-3 or TRBV12-4 to TRBJ2-1; no definite D call. V lost 5 bases to trimming and J lost 4 bases, with 21 bases between them. This CDR3 has 17 residues. The CDR3: CASSHTMNSLSYNEQFF. The CDR3 coding sequence is TGTGCCAGCAGTCATACGATGAATAGCTTATCGTACAATGAGCAGTTCTTC.

The sample holds many counts of this clonotype. In nucleotides, the CDR3 is TGTGCCAGCAGCTTATACGGGAACACCGGGGAGCTGTTTTTT. Amino acid sequence: CASSLYGNTGELFF. V gene TRBV7-2 combines with J gene TRBJ2-2; the D is unclear. The ends were cut back, 2 bases at V and 1 base at J, with 5 bases in the middle. This CDR3 contains 14 residues. Per germline, CDR1 SGHTA and CDR2 FQGNSA.

This clonotype was recorded at least ten times. The CDR3 reads CASSQGRGTYEQYF. In DNA, the CDR3 is TGTGCCAGCAGCCAAGGCCGGGGTACCTACGAGCAGTACTTC. The rearrangement uses TRBV4-2 and TRBJ2-7, with a weak D call TRBD2 (5 bases). Germline V CDR1 and CDR2: LGHNA, YNFKEQ. Trimming took off 1 base at V and 2 bases at J, with 9 bases between the two ends. CDR3 size: 14 residues.

This clonotype appeared many times. V is TRBV7-9 and J is TRBJ2-4; D gene uncertain. The V end lost 4 bases, the J end lost 0 bases, and 10 bases lay between the germline ends. The V gene's germline CDR1 is SEHNR and CDR2 FQNEAQ (reference sequence). The CDR3 sequence is 15 residues long. The CDR3 loop is CASSSSGLAKNIQYF. The CDR3 DNA reads TGTGCCAGCAGCTCCTCAGGCCTAGCCAAAAACATTCAGTACTTC.

The table lists this clonotype with many counts. One end of the junction does not line up with germline, which may come from a read error. J is TRBJ1-1 and V is TRBV27; 8 positions match TRBD1. The CDR3 contains 12 residues. Looked up from germline, CDR1 is MNHEY and CDR2 is SMNVEV (reference sequence). The CDR3 loop is CASTDRGTQAFF. The CDR3 nucleotides read TGTGCCAGCACTGACAGGGGCACTCAAGCTTTCTTT.

This clonotype was found many times. V is TRBV7-9 and J is TRBJ2-2, with TRBD2 matching 8 bases. Per germline, CDR1 SEHNR and CDR2 FQNEAQ (reference sequence). Trimming removed 5 bases from V and 3 bases from J; junction bases left unmatched: 14. There are 18 residues in the CDR3. The CDR3 protein is CASSPSLGRGAYTGELFF. The CDR3 bases are TGTGCCAGCAGCCCAAGCCTCGGGCGGGGGGCGTACACCGGGGAGCTGTTTTTT.

Of note for this clonotype: This may come from a read error, since a much larger clone is one base off. This chain connects TRBV20-1 to TRBJ1-3, with 7 bases that match TRBD1. The CDR3 contains 17 residues. In germline, CDR1 is DFQATT, CDR2 SNEGSKA (reference sequence). CDR3: CCARDRRQGGSGNTIYF. The CDR3 coding sequence is TGCTGTGCTAGAGATCGGAGACAGGGAGGAAGTGGAAACACCATATATTTT.

This rearrangement joins TRBV5-4 to TRBJ1-2; maybe TRBD1 (5 bases). The CDR3 contains 14 residues. Trimming removed 0 bases from V and 3 bases from J, with 9 bases in between. In germline, CDR1 is SGHNT, CDR2 YYREEE (reference sequence). The CDR3 bases are TGTGCCAGCAGCTTGGTATCACAGGACTATGGCTACACCTTC. This translates into CASSLVSQDYGYTF. The full variable domain, its missing parts supplied by reference TRBV5-4 and TRBJ1-2, is ETGVTQSPTHLIKTRGQQVTLRCSSQSGHNTVSWYQQALGQGPQFIFQYYREEENGRGNFPPRFSGLQFPNYSSELNVNALELDDSALYLCASSLVSQDYGYTFGSGTRLTVV.

In this sample, this clonotype turned up many times. The rearrangement uses TRBV4-2 and TRBJ2-2, with D possibly matching TRBD2 (6 bases). The CDR3 contains 14 residues. Deletions cut 5 bases from V and 1 base from J, with 8 bases between. Germline V gives CDR1 LGHNA, CDR2 YNFKEQ. CDR3 sequence: CASSFSGNTGELFF. The CDR3 nucleotides are TGTGCCAGCAGCTTTAGCGGGAACACCGGGGAGCTGTTTTTT.

V gene TRBV5-1 combines with J gene TRBJ1-4; the match to TRBD1 covers 9 bases. The trim removed 3 bases at V and 8 bases at J, leaving 8 bases unmatched. This CDR3 contains 15 residues. CDR1 SGHRS and CDR2 YFSETQ come from the germline V gene. CDR3 protein: CASSWADRGGEKLFF. CDR3 coding DNA: TGCGCCAGCAGCTGGGCGGACAGGGGAGGAGAAAAACTGTTTTTT.

This clonotype has at least ten counts. The rearrangement uses TRBV20-1 and TRBJ1-1; D uncertain. The CDR3 loop spans 11 amino acids. Deletions cut 2 bases from V and 4 bases from J, with 5 bases between. CDR1 is DFQATT and CDR2 is SNEGSKA in the germline V gene (reference sequence). In DNA, the CDR3 is TGCAGTGCTAGAAAGTTCACTGAAGCTTTCTTT. Protein sequence: CSARKFTEAFF.